The count of the clone carrying this TCR beta chain is one. What it recognizes is unknown. The data are from a study of Tregs in tolerant kidney transplant recipients. Regarding the study as a whole: Expanding Tregs on activated donor B cells appeared to best identify donor-specific TCRbeta clones.

Germline CDR1 and CDR2: MDHEN and SYDVKM. The CDR3 length is 12 residues. V lost 5 bases and J 4 bases, leaving 9 bases between the germline ends. Repertoires were generated with immunoSEQ multiplex PCR, while TCRdb's copy carries only in-frame clones and drops some. The sample lists thousands of clones, 45% to 55% occurring once. This TCR derives from a human donor in good health. This rearrangement joins TRBV28 to TRBJ2-7; unclear D gene. Source material: CD4+ T cells from blood cultured with allogeneic cells. CDR3 sequence reads: CASSGNGYEQYF. CDR3 nucleotide sequence: TGTGCCAGCAGTGGTAACGGGTACGAGCAGTACTTC.